The clone carrying this T cell receptor (beta chain) was observed a handful of times. Authors' data handling: From reference gene primer amplification, estimates of nucleated cell counts were derived. The protocol was immunoSEQ multiplex PCR, while the TCRdb copy is restricted to in-frame clones and leaves out a portion. V, J and clone size are those of that table, while D and trimming were read from the DNA. The sample includes about 36,000 clones, about 83% of them seen just once. This specimen belongs to a study of blood T cell repertoires in COVID-19. Study information: Researchers got acute and convalescent COVID-19 samples from the United States, Italy and Spain. The cDNA or gDNA used as material had been derived from T cells, B-cell-depleted T cells, or PBMCs.

After removal of 4 bases from V and 5 bases from J, the junction contained 2 bases not matched to a gene. This CDR3 is built from 13 residues. The V gene's germline CDR1 is LGHNA and CDR2 YSLEER. The sequencing sample was made of peripheral blood. The chain combines TRBV4-3 with TRBJ1-2; 9 positions match TRBD1. This TCR derives from a man aged 55 to 70 with active COVID-19. The CDR3 coding sequence is TGCGCCAGCAGCCCTGACAGGGGGTATGGCTACACCTTC. Amino acid sequence: CASSPDRGYGYTF.